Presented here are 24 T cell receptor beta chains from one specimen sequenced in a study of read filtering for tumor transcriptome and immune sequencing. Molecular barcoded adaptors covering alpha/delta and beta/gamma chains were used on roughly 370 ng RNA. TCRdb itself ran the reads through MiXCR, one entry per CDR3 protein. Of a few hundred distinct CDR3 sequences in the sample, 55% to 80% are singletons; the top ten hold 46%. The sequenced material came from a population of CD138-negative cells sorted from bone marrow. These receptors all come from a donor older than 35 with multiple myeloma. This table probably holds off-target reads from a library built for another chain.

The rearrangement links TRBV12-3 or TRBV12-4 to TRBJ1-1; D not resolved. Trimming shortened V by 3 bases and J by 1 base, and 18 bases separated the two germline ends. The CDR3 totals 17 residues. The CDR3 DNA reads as TGTGCCAGCAGTTTCTGGCTCGTGGGCATCGAGAACACTGAAGCTTTCTTT. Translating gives CASSFWLVGIENTEAFF.

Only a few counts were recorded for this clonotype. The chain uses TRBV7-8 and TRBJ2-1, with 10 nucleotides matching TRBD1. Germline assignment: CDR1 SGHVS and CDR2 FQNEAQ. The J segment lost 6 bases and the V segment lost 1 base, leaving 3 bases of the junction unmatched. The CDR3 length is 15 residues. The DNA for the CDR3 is TGTGCCAGCAGCTTAGGACAGGGGGCGATCAATGAGCAGTTCTTC. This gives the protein CASSLGQGAINEQFF. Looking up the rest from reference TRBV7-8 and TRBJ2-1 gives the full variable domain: GAGVSQSPRYKVAKRGQDVALRCDPISGHVSLFWYQQALGQGPEFLTYFQNEAQLDKSGLPSDRFFAERPEGSVSTLKIQRTQQEDSAVYLCASSLGQGAINEQFFGPGTRLTVL.

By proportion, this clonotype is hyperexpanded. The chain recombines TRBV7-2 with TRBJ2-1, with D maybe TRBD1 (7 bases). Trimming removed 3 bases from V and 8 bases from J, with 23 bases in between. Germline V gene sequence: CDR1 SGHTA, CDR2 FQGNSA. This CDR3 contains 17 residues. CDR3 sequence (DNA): TGTGCCAGCAGCTTGACGGGTCAGGGGGGTTTTTTCTATGAGCAGTTCTTC. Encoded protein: CASSLTGQGGFFYEQFF.

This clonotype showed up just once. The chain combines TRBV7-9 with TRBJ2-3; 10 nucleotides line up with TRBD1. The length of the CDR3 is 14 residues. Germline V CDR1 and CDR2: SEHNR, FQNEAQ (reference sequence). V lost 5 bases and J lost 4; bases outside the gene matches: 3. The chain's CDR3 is CASSPDRGPDTQYF. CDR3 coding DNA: TGTGCCAGCAGCCCTGACAGGGGGCCAGATACGCAGTATTTT.

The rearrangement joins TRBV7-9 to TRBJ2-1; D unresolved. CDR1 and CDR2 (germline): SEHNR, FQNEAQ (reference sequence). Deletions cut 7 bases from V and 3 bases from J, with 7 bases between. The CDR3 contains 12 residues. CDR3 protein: CASNSHYNEQFF. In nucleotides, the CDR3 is TGTGCCAGCAACAGCCACTACAATGAGCAGTTCTTC. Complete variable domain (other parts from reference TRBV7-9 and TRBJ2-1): DTGVSQNPRHKITKRGQNVTFRCDPISEHNRLYWYRQTLGQGPEFLTYFQNEAQLEKSRLLSDRFSAERPKGSFSTLEIQRTEQGDSAMYLCASNSHYNEQFFGPGTRLTVL.

The CDR3 region is CASSPPRGSGYKQYF. The DNA of the CDR3 is TGTGCCAGCAGCCCCCCCCGGGGTAGCGGTTACAAGCAGTACTTC. J is TRBJ2-7 and V is TRBV7-2; a possible D gene is TRBD2 (6 bases). The CDR3 is 15 residues long. The germline V and J ends were trimmed by 5 bases and 8 bases, with 22 bases remaining between them. Germline-derived CDR1 and CDR2 are SGHTA and FQGNSA. Drawing the rest from reference TRBV7-2 and TRBJ2-7, the complete variable domain is GAGVSQSPSNKVTEKGKDVELRCDPISGHTALYWYRQSLGQGLEFLIYFQGNSAPDKSGLPSDRFSAERTGGSVSTLTIQRTQQEDSAVYLCASSPPRGSGYKQYFGPGTRLTVT.

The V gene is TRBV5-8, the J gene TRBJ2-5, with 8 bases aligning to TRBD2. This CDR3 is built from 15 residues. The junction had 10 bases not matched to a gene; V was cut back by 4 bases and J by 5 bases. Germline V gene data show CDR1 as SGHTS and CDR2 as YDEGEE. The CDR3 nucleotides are TGTGCCAGCAGCGGGGGGGGGCGGGGGGTGGAGACCCAGTACTTC. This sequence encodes CASSGGGRGVETQYF.

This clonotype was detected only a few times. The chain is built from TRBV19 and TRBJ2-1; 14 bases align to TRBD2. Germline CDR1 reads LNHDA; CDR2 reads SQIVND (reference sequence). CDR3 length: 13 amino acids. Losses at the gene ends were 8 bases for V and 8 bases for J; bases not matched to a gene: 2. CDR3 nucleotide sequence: TGTGCCAGTGGGACTAGCGGGAGCTATGAGCAGTTCTTC. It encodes CASGTSGSYEQFF.

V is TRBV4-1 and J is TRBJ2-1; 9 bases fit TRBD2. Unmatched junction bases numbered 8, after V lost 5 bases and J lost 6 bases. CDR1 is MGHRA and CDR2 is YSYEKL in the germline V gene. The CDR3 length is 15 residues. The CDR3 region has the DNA TGCGCCAGCAGCTATCTAGCGGGGAATTCCAATGAGCAGTTCTTC. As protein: CASSYLAGNSNEQFF.

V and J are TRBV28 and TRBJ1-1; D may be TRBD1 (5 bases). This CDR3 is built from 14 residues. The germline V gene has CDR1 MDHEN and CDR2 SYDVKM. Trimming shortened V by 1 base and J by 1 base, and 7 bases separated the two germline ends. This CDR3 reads CASSLSGTNTEAFF. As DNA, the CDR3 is TGTGCCAGCAGTTTATCAGGGACGAACACTGAAGCTTTCTTT.

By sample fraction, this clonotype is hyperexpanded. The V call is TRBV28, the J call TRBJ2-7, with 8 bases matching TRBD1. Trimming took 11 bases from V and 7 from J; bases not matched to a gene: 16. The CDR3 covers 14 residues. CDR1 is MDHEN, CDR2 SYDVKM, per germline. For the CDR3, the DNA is TGTGCCGCCACCCCTCAGGGGGCCTCCCTGGAGCAGTACTTC. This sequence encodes CAATPQGASLEQYF.

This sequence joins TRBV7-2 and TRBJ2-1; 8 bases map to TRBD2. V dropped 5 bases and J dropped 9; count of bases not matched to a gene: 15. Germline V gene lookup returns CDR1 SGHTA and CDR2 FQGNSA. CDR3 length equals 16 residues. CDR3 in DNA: TGTGCCAGCAGCCCCCAAACGGGGGGGCCGTCGGGTGAGCAGTTCTTC. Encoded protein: CASSPQTGGPSGEQFF.

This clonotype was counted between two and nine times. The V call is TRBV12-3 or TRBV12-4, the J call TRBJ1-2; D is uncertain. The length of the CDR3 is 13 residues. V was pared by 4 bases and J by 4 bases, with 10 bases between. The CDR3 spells CASSSGGIYGYTF. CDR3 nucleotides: TGTGCCAGCAGTTCCGGAGGGATCTATGGCTACACCTTC.

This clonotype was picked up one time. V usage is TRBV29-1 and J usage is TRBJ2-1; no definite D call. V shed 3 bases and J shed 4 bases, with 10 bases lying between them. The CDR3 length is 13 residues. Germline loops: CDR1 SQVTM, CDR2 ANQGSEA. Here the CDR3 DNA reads TGCAGCGTTGATACGCGCAGTTACAATGAGCAGTTCTTC. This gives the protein CSVDTRSYNEQFF.

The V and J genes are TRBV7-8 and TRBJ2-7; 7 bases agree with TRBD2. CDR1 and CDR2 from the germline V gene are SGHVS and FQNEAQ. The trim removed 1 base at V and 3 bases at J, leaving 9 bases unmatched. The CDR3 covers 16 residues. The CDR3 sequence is CASSLEYGLADYEQYF. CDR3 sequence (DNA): TGTGCCAGCAGCTTAGAATATGGTCTAGCGGACTACGAGCAGTACTTC.

The CDR3 reads CASSGLWGSYNEQFF. The CDR3 coding sequence is TGTGCCAGCAGTGGACTCTGGGGGTCCTACAATGAGCAGTTCTTC. V usage is TRBV6-1 and J usage is TRBJ2-1; D possibly uses TRBD1 or TRBD2 (5 bases each). From germline, CDR1 is MNHNS and CDR2 SASEGT. Between the trimmed V and J ends, which lost 4 bases and 1 base, there was a span of 11 bases. The length of the CDR3 is 15 residues.

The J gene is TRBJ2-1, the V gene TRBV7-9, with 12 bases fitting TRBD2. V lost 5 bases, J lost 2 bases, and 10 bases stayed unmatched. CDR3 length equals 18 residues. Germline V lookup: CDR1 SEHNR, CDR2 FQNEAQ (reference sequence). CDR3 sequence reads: CASSEGLAGPRAYNEQFF. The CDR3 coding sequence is TGTGCCAGCAGCGAAGGACTAGCGGGGCCGAGGGCCTACAATGAGCAGTTCTTC.

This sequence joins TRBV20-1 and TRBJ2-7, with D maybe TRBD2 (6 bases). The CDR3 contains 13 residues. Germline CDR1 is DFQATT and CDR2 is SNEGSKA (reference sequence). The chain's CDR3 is CSGGDGVIYEQYF. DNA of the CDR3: TGCAGCGGAGGGGACGGAGTAATCTACGAGCAGTACTTC.

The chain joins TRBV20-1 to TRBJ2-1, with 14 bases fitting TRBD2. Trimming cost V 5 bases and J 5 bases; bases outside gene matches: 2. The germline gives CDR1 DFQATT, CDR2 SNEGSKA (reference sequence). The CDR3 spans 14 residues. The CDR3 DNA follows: TGCAGTGCTCTGGGACTAGCGGGGGACAATGAGCAGTTCTTC. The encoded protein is CSALGLAGDNEQFF.

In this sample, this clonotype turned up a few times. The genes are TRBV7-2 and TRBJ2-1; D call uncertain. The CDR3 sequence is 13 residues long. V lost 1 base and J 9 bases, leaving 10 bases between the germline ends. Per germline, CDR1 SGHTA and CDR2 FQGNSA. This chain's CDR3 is CASSLGGMGEQFF. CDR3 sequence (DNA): TGTGCCAGCAGCTTAGGAGGAATGGGTGAGCAGTTCTTC.

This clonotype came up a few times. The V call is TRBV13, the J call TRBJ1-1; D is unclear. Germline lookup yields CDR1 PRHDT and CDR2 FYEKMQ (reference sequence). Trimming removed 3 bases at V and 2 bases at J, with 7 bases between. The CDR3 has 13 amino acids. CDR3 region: CASSFSSNTEAFF. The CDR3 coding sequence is TGTGCCAGCAGCTTTTCTTCTAACACTGAAGCTTTCTTT. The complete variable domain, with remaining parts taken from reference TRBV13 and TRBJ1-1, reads AAGVIQSPRHLIKEKRETATLKCYPIPRHDTVYWYQQGPGQDPQFLISFYEKMQSDKGSIPDRFSAQQFSDYHSELNMSSLELGDSALYFCASSFSSNTEAFFGQGTRLTVV.

The CDR3 loop reads CSGGTGGNEQYF. CDR3 nucleotide sequence: TGCAGCGGCGGGACAGGGGGCAACGAGCAGTACTTC. The chain recombines TRBV20-1 with TRBJ2-7, with TRBD1 matching 12 bases. The V gene's germline CDR1 is DFQATT and CDR2 SNEGSKA (reference sequence). The CDR3 sequence is 12 residues long.

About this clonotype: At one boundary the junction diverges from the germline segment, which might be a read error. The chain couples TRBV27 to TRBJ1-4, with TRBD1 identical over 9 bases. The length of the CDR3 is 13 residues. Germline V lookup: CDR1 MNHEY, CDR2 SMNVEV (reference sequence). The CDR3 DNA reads TGTGCCAGCAGACAACCCGGGACAGGGATCCTACTTTTT. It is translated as CASRQPGTGILLF. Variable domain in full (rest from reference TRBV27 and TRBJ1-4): EAQVTQNPRYLITVTGKKLTVTCSQNMNHEYMSWYRQDPGLGLRQIYYSMNVEVTDKGDVPEGYKVSRKEKRNFPLILESPSPNQTSLYFCASRQPGTGILLFGSGTQLSVL.

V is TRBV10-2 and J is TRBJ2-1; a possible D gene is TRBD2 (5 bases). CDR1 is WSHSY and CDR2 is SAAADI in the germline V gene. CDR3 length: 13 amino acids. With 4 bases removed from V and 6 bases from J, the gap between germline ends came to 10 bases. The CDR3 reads CASSAGVGNEQFF. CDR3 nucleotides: TGCGCCAGCAGTGCCGGGGTAGGCAATGAGCAGTTCTTC.